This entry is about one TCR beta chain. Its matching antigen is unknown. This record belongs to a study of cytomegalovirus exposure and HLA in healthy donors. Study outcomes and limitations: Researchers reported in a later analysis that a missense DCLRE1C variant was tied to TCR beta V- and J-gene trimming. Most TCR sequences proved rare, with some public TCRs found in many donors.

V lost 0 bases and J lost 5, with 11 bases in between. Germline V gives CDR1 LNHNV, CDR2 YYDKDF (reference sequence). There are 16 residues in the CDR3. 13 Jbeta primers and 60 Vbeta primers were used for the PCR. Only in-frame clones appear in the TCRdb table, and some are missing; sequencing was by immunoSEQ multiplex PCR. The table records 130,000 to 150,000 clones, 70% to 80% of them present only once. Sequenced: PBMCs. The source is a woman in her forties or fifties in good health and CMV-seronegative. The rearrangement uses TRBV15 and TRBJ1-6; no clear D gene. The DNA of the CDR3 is TGTGCCACCAGCAGAGATAAAGCACTTAATAATTCACCCCTCCACTTT. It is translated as CATSRDKALNNSPLHF.